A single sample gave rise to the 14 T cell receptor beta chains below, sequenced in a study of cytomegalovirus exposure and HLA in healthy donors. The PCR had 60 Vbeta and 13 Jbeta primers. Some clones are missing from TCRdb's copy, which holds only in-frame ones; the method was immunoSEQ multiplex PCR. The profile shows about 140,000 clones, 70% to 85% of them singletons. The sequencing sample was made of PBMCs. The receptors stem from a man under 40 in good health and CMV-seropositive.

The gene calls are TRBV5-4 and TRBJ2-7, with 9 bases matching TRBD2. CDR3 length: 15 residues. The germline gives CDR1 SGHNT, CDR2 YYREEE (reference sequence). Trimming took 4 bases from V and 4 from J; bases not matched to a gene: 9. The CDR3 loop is CASSAGGTSQYEQYF. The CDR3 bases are TGTGCCAGCAGCGCGGGGGGGACTTCCCAGTACGAGCAGTACTTC.

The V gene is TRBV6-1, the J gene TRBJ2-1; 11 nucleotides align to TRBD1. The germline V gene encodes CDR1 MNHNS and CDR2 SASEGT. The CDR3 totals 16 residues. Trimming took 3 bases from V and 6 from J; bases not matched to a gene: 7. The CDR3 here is CASSDQGTGGTNEQFF. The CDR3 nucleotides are TGTGCCAGCAGTGATCAAGGGACAGGGGGTACCAATGAGCAGTTCTTC.

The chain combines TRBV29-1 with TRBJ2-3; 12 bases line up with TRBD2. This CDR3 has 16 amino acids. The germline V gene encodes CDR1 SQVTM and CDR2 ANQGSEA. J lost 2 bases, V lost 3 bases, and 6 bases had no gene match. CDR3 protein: CSVEGLAGYVTDTQYF. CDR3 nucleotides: TGCAGCGTTGAGGGACTAGCGGGTTATGTCACAGATACGCAGTATTTT.

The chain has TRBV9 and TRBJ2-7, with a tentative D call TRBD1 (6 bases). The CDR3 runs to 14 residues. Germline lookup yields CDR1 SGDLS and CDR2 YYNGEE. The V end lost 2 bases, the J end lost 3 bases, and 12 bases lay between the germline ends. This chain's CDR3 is CASSVTQGGYEQYF. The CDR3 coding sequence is TGTGCCAGCAGCGTGACACAGGGCGGCTACGAGCAGTACTTC.

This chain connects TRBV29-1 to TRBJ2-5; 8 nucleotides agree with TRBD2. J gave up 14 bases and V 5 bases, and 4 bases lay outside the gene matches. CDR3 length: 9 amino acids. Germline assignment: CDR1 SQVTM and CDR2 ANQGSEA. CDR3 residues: CSVRTSSYF. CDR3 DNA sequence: TGCAGCGTTAGGACTAGCTCATACTTC.

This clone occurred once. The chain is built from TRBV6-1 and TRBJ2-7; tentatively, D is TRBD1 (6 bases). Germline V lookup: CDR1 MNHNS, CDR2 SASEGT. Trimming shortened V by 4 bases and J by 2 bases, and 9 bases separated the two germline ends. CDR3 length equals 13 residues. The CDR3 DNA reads TGTGCCAGCAGTGTCGGGACAACCTACGAGCAGTACTTC. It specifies CASSVGTTYEQYF.

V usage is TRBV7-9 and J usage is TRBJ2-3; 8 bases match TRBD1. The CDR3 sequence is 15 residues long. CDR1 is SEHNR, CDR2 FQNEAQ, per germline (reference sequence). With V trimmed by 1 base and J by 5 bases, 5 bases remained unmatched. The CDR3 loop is CASSLDRGWGDTQYF. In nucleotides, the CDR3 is TGTGCCAGCAGCTTAGACAGGGGGTGGGGAGATACGCAGTATTTT.

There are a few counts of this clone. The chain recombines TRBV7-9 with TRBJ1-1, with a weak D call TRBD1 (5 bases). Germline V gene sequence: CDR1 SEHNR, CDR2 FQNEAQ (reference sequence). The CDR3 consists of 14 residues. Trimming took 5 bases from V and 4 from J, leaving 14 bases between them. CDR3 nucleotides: TGTGCCAGCAGCCAAACAGGTCTTAGCACTGAAGCTTTCTTT. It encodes CASSQTGLSTEAFF.

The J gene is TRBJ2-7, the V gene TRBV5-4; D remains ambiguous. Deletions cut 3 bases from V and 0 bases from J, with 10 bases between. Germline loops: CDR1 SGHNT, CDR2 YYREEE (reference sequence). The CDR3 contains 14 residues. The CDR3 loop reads CASSSSKSSYEQYF. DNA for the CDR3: TGTGCCAGCAGCTCATCCAAGAGCTCCTACGAGCAGTACTTC.

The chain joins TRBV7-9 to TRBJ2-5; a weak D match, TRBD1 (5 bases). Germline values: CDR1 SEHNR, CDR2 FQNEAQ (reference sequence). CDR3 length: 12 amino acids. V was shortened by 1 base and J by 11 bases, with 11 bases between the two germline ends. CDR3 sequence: CASSLEGAQQYF. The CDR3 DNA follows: TGTGCCAGCAGCTTAGAAGGGGCCCAGCAGTACTTC.

The CDR3 DNA reads as TGTGCCAGCAGCCAAGATGGGGGGGGAACTAACTATGGCTACACCTTC. It encodes CASSQDGGGTNYGYTF. The chain recombines TRBV4-2 with TRBJ1-2; D possibly corresponds to TRBD1 (5 bases). Trimming shortened V by 0 bases and J by 0 bases, and 11 bases separated the two germline ends. The CDR3 covers 16 residues. Germline V CDR1 and CDR2: LGHNA, YNFKEQ.

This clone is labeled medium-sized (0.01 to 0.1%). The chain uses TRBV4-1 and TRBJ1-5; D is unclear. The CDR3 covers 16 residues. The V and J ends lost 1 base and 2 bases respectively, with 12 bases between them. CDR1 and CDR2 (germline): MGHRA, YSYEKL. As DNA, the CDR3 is TGCGCCAGCAGCCAAGTAGTACAGTCTGGCAATCAGCCCCAGCATTTT. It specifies CASSQVVQSGNQPQHF.

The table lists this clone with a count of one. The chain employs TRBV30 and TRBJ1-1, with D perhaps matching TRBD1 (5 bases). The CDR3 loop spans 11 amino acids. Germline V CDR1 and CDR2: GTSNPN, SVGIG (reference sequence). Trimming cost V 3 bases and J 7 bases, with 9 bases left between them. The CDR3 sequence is CAWRGTYEAFF. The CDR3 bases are TGTGCCTGGAGGGGGACTTATGAAGCTTTCTTT.

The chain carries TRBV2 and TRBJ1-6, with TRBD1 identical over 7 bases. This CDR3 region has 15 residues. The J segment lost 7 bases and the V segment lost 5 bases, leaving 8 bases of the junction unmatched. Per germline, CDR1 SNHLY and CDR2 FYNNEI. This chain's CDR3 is CASSWETGVNSPLHF. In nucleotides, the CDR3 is TGTGCCAGCAGTTGGGAAACAGGGGTGAATTCACCCCTCCACTTT.